A single sample gave rise to the 16 T cell receptor beta chains below, sequenced in a study of blood T cell repertoires in COVID-19. Profiling relied on immunoSEQ multiplex PCR, and the TCRdb table lists in-frame clones only, not all of them. This sample has 150,000 to 200,000 clones, with 88% found just once. Specimen: PBMCs or T cells enriched from blood (not recorded which). The receptors shown here come from a woman aged 18-30 years who had recovered from COVID-19.

This chain joins TRBV5-5 and TRBJ2-1; 10 nucleotides align to TRBD1. The junction had 12 bases not matched to a gene; V was cut back by 5 bases and J by 10 bases. CDR1 is SGHKS, CDR2 YYEKEE, per germline (reference sequence). This CDR3 is 15 amino acids long. CDR3 nucleotides: TGTGCCAGCAGTCCCGGGACAGGGGACCCCGTGGAGCAGTTCTTC. Its protein product is CASSPGTGDPVEQFF.

V usage is TRBV5-1 and J usage is TRBJ2-5; 11 positions agree with TRBD1. Germline values: CDR1 SGHRS, CDR2 YFSETQ. J gave up 5 bases and V 0 bases, and 6 bases lay outside the gene matches. The CDR3 is 16 residues long. CDR3 protein: CASSLAGGDRGETQYF. CDR3 nucleotide sequence: TGCGCCAGCAGCTTGGCAGGCGGGGACAGGGGGGAGACCCAGTACTTC.

CDR3 residues: CASSLSGAPYNSPLHF. As DNA, the CDR3 is TGCGCCAGCAGCTTGTCAGGGGCACCCTATAATTCACCCCTCCACTTT. The rearrangement uses TRBV5-1 and TRBJ1-6, with D maybe TRBD1 (6 bases). Germline V gene lookup returns CDR1 SGHRS and CDR2 YFSETQ. The CDR3 length is 16 residues. The V gene lost 1 base and the J gene lost 2 bases, with 10 bases spanning the gap.

The chain employs TRBV10-1 and TRBJ2-2; weak D call: TRBD1 (5 bases). Germline values: CDR1 WNHNN, CDR2 SYGVQD (reference sequence). V dropped 7 bases and J dropped 7 bases, with 7 bases sitting between them. This CDR3 contains 11 residues. The CDR3 nucleotides are TGCGCCAGCAACCAGGGCGGGGAGCTGTTTTTT. This codes for CASNQGGELFF.

CDR3 coding DNA: TGTGCCAGCAGCTTAGAAGGTTTGGCAGGGCTAGCCAAAAACATTCAGTACTTC. Protein sequence: CASSLEGLAGLAKNIQYF. V gene TRBV11-2 combines with J gene TRBJ2-4, with a possible D match to TRBD1 (5 bases). The CDR3 has 18 amino acids. Germline V gives CDR1 SGHAT, CDR2 FQNNGV. V gave up 0 bases and J gave up 0 bases, with 15 bases separating them.

The J gene is TRBJ2-7, the V gene TRBV19; D is possibly TRBD1 (6 bases). CDR1 is LNHDA and CDR2 is SQIVND in the germline V gene (reference sequence). V lost 6 bases to trimming and J lost 2 bases, with 20 bases between them. The CDR3 has 16 residues. CDR3 region: CASSRSSDRLTYEQYF. The CDR3 DNA reads as TGTGCCAGTAGCCGCTCGTCTGACAGGCTTACCTACGAGCAGTACTTC.

The rearrangement links TRBV11-2 to TRBJ1-2; no firm D call. CDR3 length: 13 amino acids. The ends were cut back, 5 bases at V and 3 bases at J, with 10 bases in the middle. The V gene's germline CDR1 is SGHAT and CDR2 FQNNGV. CDR3 sequence reads: CASSPDTYYGYTF. DNA for the CDR3: TGTGCCAGCAGCCCAGACACCTACTATGGCTACACCTTC.

The chain carries TRBV4-2 and TRBJ2-7; the D gene is possibly TRBD2 (6 bases). This CDR3 region has 13 residues. CDR1 is LGHNA and CDR2 is YNFKEQ in the germline V gene. Trimming pared 1 base from V and 9 bases from J, leaving 13 bases between. The CDR3 nucleotides are TGTGCCAGCAGCCAAGGGGACTCTTCGACGCAGTACTTC. Protein: CASSQGDSSTQYF.

The chain recombines TRBV21-1 with TRBJ1-4; the DNA was not compared with TRBD1, the D call given in the table. TRBV21-1 is deemed a pseudogene. The CDR3 totals 19 residues. The CDR3 here is CASSKYRNRDRGRNEKLFF. Written as DNA, the CDR3 is TGTGCCAGCAGCAAATACCGCAACCGGGACAGGGGGCGGAATGAAAAACTGTTTTTT.

The chain combines TRBV20-1 with TRBJ2-7; 8 bases line up with TRBD1. The V gene's germline CDR1 is DFQATT and CDR2 SNEGSKA (reference sequence). After removal of 3 bases from V and 4 bases from J, the junction contained 5 bases not matched to a gene. CDR3 length equals 13 residues. The CDR3 loop is CSASPGGEYEQYF. The CDR3 region has the DNA TGCAGTGCTAGTCCAGGGGGCGAATACGAGCAGTACTTC.

The J gene is TRBJ2-2, the V gene TRBV5-1; 7 nucleotides line up with TRBD2. CDR1 is SGHRS and CDR2 is YFSETQ in the germline V gene. The CDR3 runs to 15 residues. The V gene end was trimmed by 0 bases and the J gene end by 3 bases; junction bases not matched to a gene: 2. As DNA, the CDR3 is TGCGCCAGCAGCTTGGTGGCGGGGGACACCGGGGAGCTGTTTTTT. Translation: CASSLVAGDTGELFF. The full variable domain, its missing parts supplied by reference TRBV5-1 and TRBJ2-2, is KAGVTQTPRYLIKTRGQQVTLSCSPISGHRSVSWYQQTPGQGLQFLFEYFSETQRNKGNFPGRFSGRQFSNSRSEMNVSTLELGDSALYLCASSLVAGDTGELFFGEGSRLTVL.

This clone was found once. The rearrangement uses TRBV4-2 and TRBJ2-7; 10 nucleotides align to TRBD2. Germline trimming cut 1 base from V and 2 bases from J; bases unmatched to any gene: 2. This CDR3 has 15 amino acids. CDR1 and CDR2 from the germline V gene are LGHNA and YNFKEQ. CDR3 DNA sequence: TGTGCCAGCAGCCAAGTACTAGCGGGAACCTACGAGCAGTACTTC. This encodes CASSQVLAGTYEQYF.

V gene TRBV10-1 combines with J gene TRBJ1-2; D not certain. Germline CDR1 is WNHNN and CDR2 is SYGVQD (reference sequence). The length of the CDR3 is 13 residues. V was pared by 6 bases and J by 13 bases, with 21 bases between. CDR3 sequence (DNA): TGCGCCAGCAGCCCCGGAGGTTTGAACTTTCCCACCTTC. Amino acids: CASSPGGLNFPTF.

The chain is built from TRBV18 and TRBJ2-7, with TRBD1 as a possible D gene (6 bases). The germline V gene encodes CDR1 KGHSH and CDR2 LQKENI. Trimming cost V 10 bases and J 4 bases, with 14 bases left between them. The CDR3 is 12 amino acids. Here the CDR3 reads CATRTADYEQYF. CDR3 coding DNA: TGTGCCACCCGGACAGCCGATTACGAGCAGTACTTC.

The chain combines TRBV28 with TRBJ2-5, with D maybe TRBD2 (6 bases). Trimming removed 6 bases from V and 5 bases from J, with 13 bases in between. CDR3 length: 13 amino acids. Per the germline V gene, CDR1 is MDHEN and CDR2 is SYDVKM. CDR3 sequence: CASRSIAVETQYF. CDR3 bases: TGTGCCAGCAGGTCTATAGCGGTGGAGACCCAGTACTTC.

The V gene is TRBV6-2 or TRBV6-3, the J gene TRBJ2-2; 7 nucleotides line up with TRBD1. The V segment lost 5 bases and the J segment 13 bases; nucleotides outside the gene matches: 10. The CDR3 spans 13 residues. Germline V gene data show CDR1 as MNHEY and CDR2 as SVGEGT. CDR3 in DNA: TGTGCCAGCAGTGGCTCGAGGGGGCGCGGGCTGTTTTTT. It codes for CASSGSRGRGLFF.